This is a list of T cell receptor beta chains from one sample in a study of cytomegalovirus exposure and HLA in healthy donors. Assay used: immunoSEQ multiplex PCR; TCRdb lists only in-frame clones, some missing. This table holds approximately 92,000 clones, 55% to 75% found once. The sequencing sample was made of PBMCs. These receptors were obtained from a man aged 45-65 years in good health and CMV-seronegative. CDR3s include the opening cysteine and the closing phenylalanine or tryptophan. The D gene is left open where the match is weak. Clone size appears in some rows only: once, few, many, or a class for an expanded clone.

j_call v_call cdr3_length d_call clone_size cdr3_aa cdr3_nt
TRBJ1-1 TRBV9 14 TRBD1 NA CASTLTGANTEAFF TGTGCCAGCACCCTGACAGGGGCGAACACTGAAGCTTTCTTT
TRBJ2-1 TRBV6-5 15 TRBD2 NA CASSYSLAIRGEQFF TGTGCCAGCAGTTACTCACTAGCGATACGGGGTGAGCAGTTCTTC
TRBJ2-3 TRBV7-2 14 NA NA CASSLTTSTDTQYF TGTGCCAGCAGCTTAACGACTAGCACAGATACGCAGTATTTT
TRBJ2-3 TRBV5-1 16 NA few CASSSPVGASTDTQYF TGCGCCAGCAGCTCACCGGTGGGAGCAAGCACAGATACGCAGTATTTT
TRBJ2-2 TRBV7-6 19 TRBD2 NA CASSPEASGRASGTGELFF TGTGCCAGCAGCCCAGAGGCTAGCGGGAGGGCCTCGGGAACCGGGGAGCTGTTTTTT
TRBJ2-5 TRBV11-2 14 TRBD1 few CASSLNRGQETQYF TGTGCCAGCAGCTTAAACAGGGGGCAAGAGACCCAGTACTTC
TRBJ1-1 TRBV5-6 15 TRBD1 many CASSPWDREVTEAFF TGTGCCAGCAGCCCTTGGGACAGGGAGGTCACTGAAGCTTTCTTT
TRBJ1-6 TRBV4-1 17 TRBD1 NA CASSLRDSGAPNSPLHF TGCGCCAGCAGCCTCCGGGACAGCGGAGCCCCGAATTCACCCCTCCACTTT
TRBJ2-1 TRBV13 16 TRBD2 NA CASSPATSGSYNEQFF TGTGCCAGCAGCCCCGCAACTAGCGGGAGCTACAATGAGCAGTTCTTC
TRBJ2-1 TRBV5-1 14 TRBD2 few CASSFAGGDNEQFF TGCGCCAGCAGCTTTGCGGGGGGGGACAATGAGCAGTTCTTC
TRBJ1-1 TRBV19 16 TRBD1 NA CASSQYRGRGPTEAFF TGTGCCAGTAGCCAATACAGGGGGCGAGGGCCCACTGAAGCTTTCTTT
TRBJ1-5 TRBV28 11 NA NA CASSNYRPQHF TGTGCCAGCAGCAATTATAGGCCCCAGCATTTT
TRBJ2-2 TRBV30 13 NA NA CAWRPYTTGELFF TGTGCCTGGAGACCATACACCACCGGGGAGCTGTTTTTT
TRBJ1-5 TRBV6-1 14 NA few CASSRQNSNQPQHF TGTGCCAGCAGTAGACAGAATAGCAATCAGCCCCAGCATTTT
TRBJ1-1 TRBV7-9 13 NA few CASSLVGATEAFF TGTGCCAGCAGCTTAGTGGGGGCCACTGAAGCTTTCTTT
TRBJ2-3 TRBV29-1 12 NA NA CSVELATDTQYF TGCAGCGTTGAACTAGCAACAGATACGCAGTATTTT
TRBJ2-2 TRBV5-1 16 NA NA CASSLVEARVTGELFF TGCGCCAGCAGCCTGGTAGAGGCCCGGGTCACCGGGGAGCTGTTTTTT
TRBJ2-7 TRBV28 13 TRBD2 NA CVTSGGLSYEQYF TGTGTCACGAGCGGGGGGCTTTCCTACGAGCAGTACTTC
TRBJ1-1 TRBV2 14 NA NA CASSGGHENTEAFF TGTGCCAGCAGTGGGGGACACGAAAACACTGAAGCTTTCTTT
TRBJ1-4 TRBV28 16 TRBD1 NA CASSSPGTGSDEKLFF TGTGCCAGCAGTTCACCCGGGACAGGGAGCGATGAAAAACTGTTTTTT
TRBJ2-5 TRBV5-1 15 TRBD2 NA CASIRGGGSQETQYF TGCGCCAGCATTAGGGGCGGGGGATCACAAGAGACCCAGTACTTC
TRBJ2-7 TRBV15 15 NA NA CATSRDDSAQYEQYF TGTGCCACCAGCAGAGATGACAGCGCGCAATACGAGCAGTACTTC
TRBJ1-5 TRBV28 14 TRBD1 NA CASSLTGSNQPQHF TGTGCCAGCAGTTTGACAGGGAGCAATCAGCCCCAGCATTTT
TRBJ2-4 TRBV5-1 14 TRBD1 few CASSLEAGGDIQYF TGCGCCAGCAGCTTGGAGGCAGGGGGAGACATTCAGTACTTC
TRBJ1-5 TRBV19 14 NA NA CASSIVRGNQPQHF TGTGCCAGTAGTATAGTGCGCGGCAATCAGCCCCAGCATTTT
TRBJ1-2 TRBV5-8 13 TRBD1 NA CASSPDRNYGYTF TGTGCCAGCAGCCCGGACAGGAACTATGGCTACACCTTC
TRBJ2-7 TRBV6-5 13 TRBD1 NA CAVRPGQYYEQYF TGTGCCGTAAGGCCGGGACAGTACTACGAGCAGTACTTC
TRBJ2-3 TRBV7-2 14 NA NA CASSLRGSYDTQYF TGTGCCAGCAGCTTAAGGGGGAGCTACGATACGCAGTATTTT
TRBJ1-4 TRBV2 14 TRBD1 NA CASSAGTVNEKLFF TGTGCCAGCAGTGCCGGGACAGTTAATGAAAAACTGTTTTTT
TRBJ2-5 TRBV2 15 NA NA CASSAQLGPERPQYF TGTGCCAGCAGTGCGCAGCTGGGGCCAGAGAGACCCCAGTACTTC
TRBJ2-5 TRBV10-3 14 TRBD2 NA CAIKGTSGSRTQYF TGTGCCATCAAGGGGACTAGCGGGAGTAGGACCCAGTACTTC
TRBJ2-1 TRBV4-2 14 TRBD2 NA CASRGRGEYNEQFF TGTGCCAGCAGAGGGCGGGGGGAGTACAATGAGCAGTTCTTC
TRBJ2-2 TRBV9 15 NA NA CASSVAFQGPGELFF TGTGCCAGCAGCGTAGCATTCCAGGGGCCCGGGGAGCTGTTTTTT
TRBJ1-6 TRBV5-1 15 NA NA CASSLEARGSSPLHF TGCGCCAGCAGCTTGGAGGCCAGGGGAAGTTCACCCCTCCACTTT
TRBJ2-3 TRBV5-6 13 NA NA CASSLYSTDTQYF TGTGCCAGCAGCTTGTATAGCACAGATACGCAGTATTTT
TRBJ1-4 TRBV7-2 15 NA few CASSTLAGIGEKLFF TGTGCCAGCAGCACCCTAGCCGGTATTGGGGAAAAACTGTTTTTT
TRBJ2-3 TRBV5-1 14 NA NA CASRGSLGTDTQYF TGCGCCAGCAGGGGCAGTTTGGGCACAGATACGCAGTATTTT
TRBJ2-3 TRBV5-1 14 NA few CASNRGGSTDTQYF TGCGCCAGCAACCGTGGCGGGAGCACAGATACGCAGTATTTT
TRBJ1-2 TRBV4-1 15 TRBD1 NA CASSQDGQGIYGYTF TGCGCCAGCAGCCAAGATGGACAGGGAATCTATGGCTACACCTTC
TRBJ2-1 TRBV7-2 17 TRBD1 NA CASSSSSGTGRGNEQFF TGTGCCAGCAGCAGCTCAAGCGGGACAGGGAGGGGCAATGAGCAGTTCTTC
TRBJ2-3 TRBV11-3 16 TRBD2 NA CASRNQGGSGRNTQYF TGTGCCAGCAGGAATCAGGGTGGGAGCGGGAGGAATACGCAGTATTTT
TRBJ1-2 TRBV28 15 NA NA CASSSGGRGSYGYTF TGTGCCAGCAGTTCTGGCGGGCGCGGGAGCTATGGCTACACCTTC
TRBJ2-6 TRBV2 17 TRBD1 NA CASSKDRSPSGANVLTF TGTGCCAGCAGTAAGGACAGGAGCCCCTCTGGGGCCAACGTCCTGACTTTC
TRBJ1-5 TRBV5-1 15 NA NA CASSLEGHSNQPQHF TGCGCCAGCAGCTTGGAGGGGCATAGCAATCAGCCCCAGCATTTT
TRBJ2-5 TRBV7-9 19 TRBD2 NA CASSPYGASGTTWQETQYF TGTGCCAGCAGCCCATACGGGGCTAGCGGGACCACGTGGCAAGAGACCCAGTACTTC